These 15 T cell receptor beta chains share one sample of origin, sequenced in a study of cytomegalovirus exposure and HLA in healthy donors. The PCR was carried out with 60 Vbeta primers and 13 Jbeta primers. Measured with immunoSEQ multiplex PCR; TCRdb has only the in-frame clones, and not every one. The data contain about 60,000 clones, under 85% of them seen just once; the ten biggest clones take up 2.9%. Specimen: PBMCs. The receptors originated from a woman younger than 45 in good health and CMV-seronegative.

A single count supports this clone. The chain joins TRBV25-1 to TRBJ2-2; possible D gene TRBD2, 6 bases. The germline V gene has CDR1 MGHDK and CDR2 SYGVNS. V was shortened by 1 base and J by 7 bases, with 7 bases between the two germline ends. The CDR3 is made up of 13 amino acids. CDR3 sequence (DNA): TGTGCCAGCAGTGAATTGCGGGGCGGGGAGCTGTTTTTT. Translated: CASSELRGGELFF.

The rearrangement links TRBV21-1 to TRBJ2-6; the table's D call TRBD1 went unverified against the DNA. TRBV21-1 is an annotated pseudogene. There are 19 residues in the CDR3. CDR3 sequence: CASSYKKGAVNSGANVLTF. The DNA for the CDR3 is TGTGCCAGCAGCTATAAAAAGGGGGCGGTCAACTCTGGGGCCAACGTCCTGACTTTC.

This clone came up a few times. This chain links TRBV14 with TRBJ1-2; D might be TRBD1 (5 bases). From germline, CDR1 is SGHDN and CDR2 FVKESK. CDR3 size: 15 residues. V was shortened by 1 base and J by 3 bases, with 12 bases between the two germline ends. The CDR3 here is CASSQGLRVDYGYTF. As DNA, the CDR3 is TGTGCCAGCAGCCAAGGCCTCAGGGTTGACTATGGCTACACCTTC.

The V gene is TRBV5-8, the J gene TRBJ1-5; TRBD1 aligns across 7 bases. The CDR3 has 16 residues. Germline CDR1 and CDR2: SGHTS and YDEGEE. J gave up 0 bases and V 1 base, and 4 bases lay outside the gene matches. Here the CDR3 DNA reads TGTGCCAGCAGCTTGTGGACAGGTCATAGCAATCAGCCCCAGCATTTT. Protein product: CASSLWTGHSNQPQHF.

V is TRBV11-2 and J is TRBJ1-5; unclear D gene. Germline assignment: CDR1 SGHAT and CDR2 FQNNGV. This CDR3 is built from 14 residues. The germline V and J ends were trimmed by 5 bases and 2 bases, with 10 bases remaining between them. The CDR3 sequence: CASSAEGGNQPQHF. CDR3 coding DNA: TGTGCCAGCAGCGCGGAGGGAGGCAATCAGCCCCAGCATTTT.

There are a few counts of this clone. V gene TRBV28 combines with J gene TRBJ1-2; 7 nucleotides agree with TRBD1. CDR1 and CDR2 (germline): MDHEN, SYDVKM. The CDR3 is 12 amino acids. The V gene end was trimmed by 2 bases and the J gene end by 6 bases; junction bases not matched to a gene: 0. CDR3 nucleotide sequence: TGTGCCAGCAGTTTAACAGGGGATGGCTACACCTTC. Translated, it gives CASSLTGDGYTF.

The rearrangement uses TRBV5-8 and TRBJ1-5; no reliable D call. V was clipped by 2 bases and J by 0 bases, with 9 bases between them. There are 15 residues in the CDR3. Looked up from germline, CDR1 is SGHTS and CDR2 is YDEGEE. The CDR3 sequence is CASSFEGYSNQPQHF. The CDR3 nucleotides are TGTGCCAGCAGCTTTGAGGGTTATAGCAATCAGCCCCAGCATTTT.

The chain carries TRBV19 and TRBJ1-3; 8 bases align to TRBD1. V gave up 3 bases and J gave up 4 bases; unmatched junction bases: 8. The CDR3 loop spans 16 amino acids. Germline V CDR1 and CDR2: LNHDA, SQIVND (reference sequence). The chain's CDR3 is CASSIRQGASGNTIYF. The CDR3, as DNA: TGTGCCAGTAGTATCCGGCAGGGGGCCTCCGGAAACACCATATATTTT.

The rearrangement links TRBV7-9 to TRBJ1-1, with 10 bases that match TRBD1. Losses at the gene ends were 5 bases for V and 3 bases for J; bases not matched to a gene: 6. This CDR3 spans 15 amino acids. Germline assignment: CDR1 SEHNR and CDR2 FQNEAQ (reference sequence). The CDR3 DNA sequence: TGTGCCAGCAGCCCCGGACAGGGGGGCGACACTGAAGCTTTCTTT. This sequence encodes CASSPGQGGDTEAFF. The full variable domain, its missing parts supplied by reference TRBV7-9 and TRBJ1-1, is DTGVSQNPRHKITKRGQNVTFRCDPISEHNRLYWYRQTLGQGPEFLTYFQNEAQLEKSRLLSDRFSAERPKGSFSTLEIQRTEQGDSAMYLCASSPGQGGDTEAFFGQGTRLTVV.

The DNA of the CDR3 is TGCGCCAGCAGCTTGTACGGGATCACGACTGAAGCTTTCTTT. Translated, it gives CASSLYGITTEAFF. V and J are TRBV5-1 and TRBJ1-1; D remains ambiguous. V lost 1 base and J 5 bases, leaving 12 bases between the germline ends. The germline V gene encodes CDR1 SGHRS and CDR2 YFSETQ. This CDR3 has 14 amino acids.

V and J are TRBV4-3 and TRBJ2-1; a weak D match, TRBD2 (5 bases). V shed 0 bases and J shed 3 bases, with 9 bases lying between them. This CDR3 region has 15 residues. Germline V lookup: CDR1 LGHNA, CDR2 YSLEER. The CDR3 nucleotides are TGCGCCAGCAGCCAAGACGGGATCGTCTACAATGAGCAGTTCTTC. It codes for CASSQDGIVYNEQFF.

J is TRBJ2-1 and V is TRBV27; TRBD1 matches 11 bases. The CDR3 is 16 amino acids. With V trimmed by 3 bases and J by 8 bases, 9 bases remained unmatched. CDR1 is MNHEY, CDR2 SMNVEV, per germline (reference sequence). CDR3 protein: CASSFYGQGARDEQFF. CDR3 nucleotides: TGTGCCAGCAGTTTTTACGGACAGGGGGCTCGGGATGAGCAGTTCTTC.

The chain carries TRBV27 and TRBJ2-2; weak D call: TRBD1 (5 bases). The V end lost 1 base, the J end lost 8 bases, and 11 bases lay between the germline ends. The CDR3 totals 14 residues. CDR1 and CDR2 (germline): MNHEY, SMNVEV (reference sequence). CDR3 sequence reads: CASSLFGASGELFF. The CDR3 DNA is TGTGCCAGCAGTTTATTTGGGGCGTCTGGGGAGCTGTTTTTT.

The chain recombines TRBV11-3 with TRBJ2-1; D is perhaps TRBD2 (6 bases). CDR1 SGHNT and CDR2 YENEEA come from the germline V gene. Trimming shortened V by 5 bases and J by 6 bases, and 26 bases separated the two germline ends. This CDR3 region has 18 residues. The DNA of the CDR3 is TGTGCCAGCAGCCCCAGGCGCGGGGAACATGTAGGCGGCAATGAGCAGTTCTTC. Amino acids: CASSPRRGEHVGGNEQFF.

This chain joins TRBV7-2 and TRBJ2-3; 7 nucleotides agree with TRBD2. The CDR3 covers 13 residues. Germline CDR1 reads SGHTA; CDR2 reads FQGNSA. The V and J ends lost 3 bases and 6 bases, in that order; junction bases with no gene match: 3. CDR3 sequence reads: CASSFRGDDTQYF. The DNA of the CDR3 is TGTGCCAGCAGCTTCCGGGGGGACGATACGCAGTATTTT.